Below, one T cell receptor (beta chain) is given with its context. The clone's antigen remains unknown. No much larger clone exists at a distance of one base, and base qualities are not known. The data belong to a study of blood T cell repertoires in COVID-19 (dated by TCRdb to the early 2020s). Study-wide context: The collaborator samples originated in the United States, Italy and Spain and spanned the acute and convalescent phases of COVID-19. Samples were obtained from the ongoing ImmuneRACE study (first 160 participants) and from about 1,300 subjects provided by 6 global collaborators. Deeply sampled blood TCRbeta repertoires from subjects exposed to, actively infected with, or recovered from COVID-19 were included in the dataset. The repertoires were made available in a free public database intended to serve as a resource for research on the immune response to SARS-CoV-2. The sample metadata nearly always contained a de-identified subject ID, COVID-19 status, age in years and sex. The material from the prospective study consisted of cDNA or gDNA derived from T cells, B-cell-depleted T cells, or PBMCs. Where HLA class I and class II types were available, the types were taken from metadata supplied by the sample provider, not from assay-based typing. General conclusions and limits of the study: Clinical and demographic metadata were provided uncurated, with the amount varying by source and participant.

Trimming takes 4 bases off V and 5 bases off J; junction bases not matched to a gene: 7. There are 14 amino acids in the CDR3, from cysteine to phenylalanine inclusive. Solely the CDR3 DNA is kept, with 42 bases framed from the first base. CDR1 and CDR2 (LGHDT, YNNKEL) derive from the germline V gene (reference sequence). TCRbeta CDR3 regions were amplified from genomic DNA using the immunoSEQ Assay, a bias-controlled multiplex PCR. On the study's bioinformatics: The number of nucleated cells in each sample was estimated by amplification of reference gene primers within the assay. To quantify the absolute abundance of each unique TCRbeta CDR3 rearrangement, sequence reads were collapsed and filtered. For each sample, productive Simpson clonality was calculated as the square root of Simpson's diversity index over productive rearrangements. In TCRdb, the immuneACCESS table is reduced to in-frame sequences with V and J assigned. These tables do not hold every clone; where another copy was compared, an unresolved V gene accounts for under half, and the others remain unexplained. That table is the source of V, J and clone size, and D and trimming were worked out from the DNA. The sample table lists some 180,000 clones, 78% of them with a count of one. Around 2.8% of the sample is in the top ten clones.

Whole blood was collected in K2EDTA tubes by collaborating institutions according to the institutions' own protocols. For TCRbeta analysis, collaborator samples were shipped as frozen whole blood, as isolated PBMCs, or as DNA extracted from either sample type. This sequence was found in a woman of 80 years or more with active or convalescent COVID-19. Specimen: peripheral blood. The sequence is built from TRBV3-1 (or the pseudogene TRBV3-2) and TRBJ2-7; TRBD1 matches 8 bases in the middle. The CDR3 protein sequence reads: CASSPWDRQNEQYF. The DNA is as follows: TGTGCCAGCAGCCCGTGGGACAGGCAAAACGAGCAGTACTTC.